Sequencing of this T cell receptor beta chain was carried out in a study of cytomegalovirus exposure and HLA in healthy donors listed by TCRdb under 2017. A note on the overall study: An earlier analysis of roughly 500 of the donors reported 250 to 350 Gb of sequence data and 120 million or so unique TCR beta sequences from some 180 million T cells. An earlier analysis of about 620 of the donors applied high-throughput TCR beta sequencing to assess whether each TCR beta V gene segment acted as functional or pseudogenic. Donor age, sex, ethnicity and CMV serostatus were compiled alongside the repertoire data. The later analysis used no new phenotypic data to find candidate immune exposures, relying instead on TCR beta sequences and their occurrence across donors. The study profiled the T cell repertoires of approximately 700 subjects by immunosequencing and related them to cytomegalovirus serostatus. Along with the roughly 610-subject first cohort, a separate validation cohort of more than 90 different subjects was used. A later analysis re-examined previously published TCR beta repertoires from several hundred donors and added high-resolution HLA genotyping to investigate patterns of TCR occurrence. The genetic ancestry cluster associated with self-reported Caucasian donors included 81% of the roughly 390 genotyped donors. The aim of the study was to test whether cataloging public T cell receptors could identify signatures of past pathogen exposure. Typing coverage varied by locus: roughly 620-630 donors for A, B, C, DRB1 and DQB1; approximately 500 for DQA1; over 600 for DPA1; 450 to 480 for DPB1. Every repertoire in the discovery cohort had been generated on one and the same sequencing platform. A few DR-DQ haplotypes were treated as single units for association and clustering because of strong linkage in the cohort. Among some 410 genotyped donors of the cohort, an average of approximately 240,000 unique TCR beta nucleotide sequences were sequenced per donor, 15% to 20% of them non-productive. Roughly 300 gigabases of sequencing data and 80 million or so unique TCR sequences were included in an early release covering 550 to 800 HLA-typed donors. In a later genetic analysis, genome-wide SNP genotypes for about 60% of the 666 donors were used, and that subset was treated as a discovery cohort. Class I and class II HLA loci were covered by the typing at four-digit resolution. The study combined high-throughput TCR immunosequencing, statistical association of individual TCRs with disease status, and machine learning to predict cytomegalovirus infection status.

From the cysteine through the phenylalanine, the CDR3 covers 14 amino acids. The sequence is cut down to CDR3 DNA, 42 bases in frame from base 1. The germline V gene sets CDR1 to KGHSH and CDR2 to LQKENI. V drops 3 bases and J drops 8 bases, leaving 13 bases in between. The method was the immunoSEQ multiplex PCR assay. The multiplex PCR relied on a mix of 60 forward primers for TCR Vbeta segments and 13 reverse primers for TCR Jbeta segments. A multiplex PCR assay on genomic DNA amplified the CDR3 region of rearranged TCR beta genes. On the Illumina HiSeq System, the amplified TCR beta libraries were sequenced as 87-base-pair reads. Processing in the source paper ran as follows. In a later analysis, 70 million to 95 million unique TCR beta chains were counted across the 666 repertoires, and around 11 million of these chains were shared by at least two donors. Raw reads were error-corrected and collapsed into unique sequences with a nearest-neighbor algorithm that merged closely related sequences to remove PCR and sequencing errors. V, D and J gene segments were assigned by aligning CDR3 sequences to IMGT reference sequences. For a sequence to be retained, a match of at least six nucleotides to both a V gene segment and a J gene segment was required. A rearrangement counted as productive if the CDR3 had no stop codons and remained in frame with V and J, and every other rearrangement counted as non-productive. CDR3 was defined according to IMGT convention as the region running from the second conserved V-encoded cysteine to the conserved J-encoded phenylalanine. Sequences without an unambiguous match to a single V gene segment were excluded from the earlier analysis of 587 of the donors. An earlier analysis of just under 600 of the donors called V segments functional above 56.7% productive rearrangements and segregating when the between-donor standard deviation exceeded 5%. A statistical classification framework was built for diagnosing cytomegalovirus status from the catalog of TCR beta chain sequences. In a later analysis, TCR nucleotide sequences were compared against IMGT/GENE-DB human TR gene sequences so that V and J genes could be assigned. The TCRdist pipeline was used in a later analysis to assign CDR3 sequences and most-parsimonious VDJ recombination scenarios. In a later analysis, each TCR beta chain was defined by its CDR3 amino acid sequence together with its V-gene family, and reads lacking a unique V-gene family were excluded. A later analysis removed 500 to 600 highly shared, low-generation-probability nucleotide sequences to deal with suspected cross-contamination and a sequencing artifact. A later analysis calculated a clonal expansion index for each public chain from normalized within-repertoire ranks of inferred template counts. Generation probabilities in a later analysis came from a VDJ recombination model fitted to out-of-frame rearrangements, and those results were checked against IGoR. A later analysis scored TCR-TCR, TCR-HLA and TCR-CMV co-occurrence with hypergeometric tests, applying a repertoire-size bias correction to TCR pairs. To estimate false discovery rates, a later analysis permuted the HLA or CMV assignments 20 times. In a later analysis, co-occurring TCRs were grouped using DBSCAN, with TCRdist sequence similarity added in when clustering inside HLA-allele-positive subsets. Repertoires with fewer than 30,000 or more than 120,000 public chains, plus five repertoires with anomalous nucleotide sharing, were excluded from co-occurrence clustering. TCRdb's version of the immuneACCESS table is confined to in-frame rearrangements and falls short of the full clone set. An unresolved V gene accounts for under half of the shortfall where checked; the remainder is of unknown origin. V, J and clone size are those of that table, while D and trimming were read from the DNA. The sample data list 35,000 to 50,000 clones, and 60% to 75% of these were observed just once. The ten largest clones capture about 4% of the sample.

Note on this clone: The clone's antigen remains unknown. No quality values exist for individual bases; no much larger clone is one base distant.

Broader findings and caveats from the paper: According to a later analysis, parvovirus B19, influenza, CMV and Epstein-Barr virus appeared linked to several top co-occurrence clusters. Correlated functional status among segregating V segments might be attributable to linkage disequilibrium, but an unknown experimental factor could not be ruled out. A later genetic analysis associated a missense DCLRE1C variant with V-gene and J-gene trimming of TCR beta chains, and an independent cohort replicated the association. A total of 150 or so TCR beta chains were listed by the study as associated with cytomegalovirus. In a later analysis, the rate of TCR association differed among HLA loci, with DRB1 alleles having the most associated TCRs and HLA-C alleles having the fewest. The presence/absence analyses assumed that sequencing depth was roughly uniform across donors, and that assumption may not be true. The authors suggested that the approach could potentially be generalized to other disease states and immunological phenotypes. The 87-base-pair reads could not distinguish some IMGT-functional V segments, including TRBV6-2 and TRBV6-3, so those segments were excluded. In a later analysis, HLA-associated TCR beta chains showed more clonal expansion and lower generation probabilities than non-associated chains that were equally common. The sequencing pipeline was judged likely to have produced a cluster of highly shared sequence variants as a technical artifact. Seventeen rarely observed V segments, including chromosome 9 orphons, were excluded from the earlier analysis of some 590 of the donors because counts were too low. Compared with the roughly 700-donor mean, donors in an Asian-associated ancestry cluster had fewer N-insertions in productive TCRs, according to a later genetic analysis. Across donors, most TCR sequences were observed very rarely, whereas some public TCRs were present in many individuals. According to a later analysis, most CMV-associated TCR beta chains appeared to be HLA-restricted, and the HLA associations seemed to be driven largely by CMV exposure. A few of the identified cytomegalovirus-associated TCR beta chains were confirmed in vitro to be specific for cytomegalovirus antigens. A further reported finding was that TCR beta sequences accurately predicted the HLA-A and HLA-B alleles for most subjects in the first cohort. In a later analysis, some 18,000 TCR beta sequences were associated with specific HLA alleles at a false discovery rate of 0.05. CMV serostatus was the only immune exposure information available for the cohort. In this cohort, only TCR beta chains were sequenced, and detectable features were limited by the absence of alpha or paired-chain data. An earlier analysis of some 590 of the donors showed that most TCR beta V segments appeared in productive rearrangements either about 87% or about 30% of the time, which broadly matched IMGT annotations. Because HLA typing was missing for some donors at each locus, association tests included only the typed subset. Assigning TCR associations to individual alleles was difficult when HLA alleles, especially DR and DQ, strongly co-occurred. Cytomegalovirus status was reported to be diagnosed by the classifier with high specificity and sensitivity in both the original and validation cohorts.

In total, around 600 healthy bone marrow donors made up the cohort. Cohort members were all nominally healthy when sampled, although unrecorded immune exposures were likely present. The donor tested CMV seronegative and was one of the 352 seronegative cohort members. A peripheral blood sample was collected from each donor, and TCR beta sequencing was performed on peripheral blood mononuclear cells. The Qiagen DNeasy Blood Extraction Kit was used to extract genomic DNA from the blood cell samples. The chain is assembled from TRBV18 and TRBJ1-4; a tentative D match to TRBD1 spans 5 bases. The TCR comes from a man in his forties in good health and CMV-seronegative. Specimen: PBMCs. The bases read TGTGCCAGCTCACCCGGAGGGGCGGGCGAAAAACTGTTTTTT. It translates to CASSPGGAGEKLFF. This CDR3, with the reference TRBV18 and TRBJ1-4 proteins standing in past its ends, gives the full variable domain NAGVMQNPRHLVRRRGQEARLRCSPMKGHSHVYWYRQLPEEGLKFMVYLQKENIIDESGMPKERFSAEFPKEGPSILRIQQVVRGDSAAYFCASSPGGAGEKLFFGSGTQLSVL.